This section outlines one T cell receptor (beta chain) sequence together with its context. Its antigen is undetermined. Assay: immunoSEQ multiplex PCR; the TCRdb copy retains only in-frame clones and omits some. The sample includes more than 95,000 clones, around 85% of them seen just once. The sample comes from a study of T cell responses to AZD1222 COVID-19 vaccine. Study findings and constraints: The repertoires were collected only after the peak T cell response. With two AZD1222 doses given, Spike-specific TCR breadth and depth both rose.

Germline V gene data show CDR1 as MNHEY and CDR2 as SVGAGI. This CDR3 is 14 amino acids long. V lost 7 bases to trimming and J lost 4 bases, with 16 bases between them. The chain combines TRBV6-5 with TRBJ1-2, with D unresolved. The specimen was peripheral blood, collected 28 days after the second AZD1222 dose. The TCR comes from an adult who received the AZD1222 COVID-19 vaccine. The CDR3 DNA follows: TGTGCCAGCACGCGTAACGTAGGACCCTATGGCTACACCTTC. Its translation: CASTRNVGPYGYTF.